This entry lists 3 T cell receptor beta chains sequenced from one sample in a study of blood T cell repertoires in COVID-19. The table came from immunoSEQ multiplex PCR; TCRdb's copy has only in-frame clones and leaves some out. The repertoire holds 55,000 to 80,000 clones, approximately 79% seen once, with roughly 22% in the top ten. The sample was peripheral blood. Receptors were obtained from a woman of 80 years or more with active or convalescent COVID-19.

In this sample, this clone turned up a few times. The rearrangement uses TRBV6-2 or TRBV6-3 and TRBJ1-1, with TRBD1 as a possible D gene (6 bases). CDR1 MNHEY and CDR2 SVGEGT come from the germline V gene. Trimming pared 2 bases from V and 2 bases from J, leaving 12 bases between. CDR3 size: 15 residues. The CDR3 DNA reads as TGTGCCAGCAGTTACCAGGGGAACCCAAACACTGAAGCTTTCTTT. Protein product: CASSYQGNPNTEAFF.

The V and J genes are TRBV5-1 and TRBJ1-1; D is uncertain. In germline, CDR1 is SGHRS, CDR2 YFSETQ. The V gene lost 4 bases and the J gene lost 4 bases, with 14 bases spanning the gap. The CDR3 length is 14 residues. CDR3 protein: CASSLSPGSTEAFF. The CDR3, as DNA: TGCGCCAGCAGCCTAAGCCCCGGGAGCACTGAAGCTTTCTTT.

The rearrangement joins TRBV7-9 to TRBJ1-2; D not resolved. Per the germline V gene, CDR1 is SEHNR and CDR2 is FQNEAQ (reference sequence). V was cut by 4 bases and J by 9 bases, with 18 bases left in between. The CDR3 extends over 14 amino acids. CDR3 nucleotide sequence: TGTGCCAGCAGCTGGCCGGTTCCTGGGCAGCGCTACACCTTC. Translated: CASSWPVPGQRYTF.